These 22 T cell receptor beta chains were all obtained from the same sample, sequenced in a study of shared clonotypes between healthy human individuals. Profiling relied on immunoSEQ multiplex PCR, and the TCRdb table lists in-frame clones only, not all of them. The sample includes a few hundred thousand clones, over 65% seen only once; the top ten take about 9.4%. What was sequenced was memory CD4+ T cells sorted from blood. The subset: CD45RA-negative fraction. These receptor sequences come from a man in his thirties or forties in good health.

The rearrangement uses TRBV14 and TRBJ2-3; possible D gene TRBD2, 5 bases. In germline, CDR1 is SGHDN, CDR2 FVKESK. The CDR3 is 16 amino acids. V was pared by 4 bases and J by 3 bases, with 17 bases between. The CDR3 sequence is CASSPPSARGTDTQYF. The CDR3 bases are TGTGCCAGCAGCCCTCCTTCCGCGAGAGGGACAGATACGCAGTATTTT.

V and J are TRBV2 and TRBJ2-3; tentative D call: TRBD1 (6 bases). The CDR3 extends over 13 amino acids. Germline V gives CDR1 SNHLY, CDR2 FYNNEI. Trimming left V 3 bases short and J 5 bases short, with 9 bases between. The CDR3 nucleotides read TGTGCCAGCAGTGACAGGGGAAGAGATACGCAGTATTTT. Translated, it gives CASSDRGRDTQYF.

This rearrangement joins TRBV19 to TRBJ2-7; D gene uncertain. V lost 1 base, J lost 0 bases, and 16 bases lay in between. There are 17 residues in the CDR3. CDR1 is LNHDA, CDR2 SQIVND, per germline (reference sequence). CDR3 in amino acids: CASSIGLSLIGSYEQYF. The CDR3 coding sequence is TGTGCCAGTAGTATAGGATTATCTCTTATCGGCTCCTACGAGCAGTACTTC.

The CDR3 is CASSPLAGGLIIQFF. CDR3 DNA: TGTGCCAGCAGCCCCCTAGCGGGAGGGCTAATAATTCAGTTCTTC. The chain joins TRBV14 to TRBJ2-1; 12 bases match TRBD2. With 4 bases clipped from V and 13 bases from J, the junction kept 11 bases outside the gene matches. The CDR3 consists of 15 residues. Germline values: CDR1 SGHDN, CDR2 FVKESK.

The chain recombines TRBV18 with TRBJ2-7; 15 positions match TRBD2. Per germline, CDR1 KGHSH and CDR2 LQKENI. After removal of 8 bases from V and 7 bases from J, the junction contained 6 bases not matched to a gene. The CDR3 is 14 amino acids. CDR3 in DNA: TGTGCCAGCACCTCCGGGACTAGCGGGAGGGAGCAGTACTTC. It specifies CASTSGTSGREQYF.

The chain uses TRBV30 and TRBJ1-5; D is perhaps TRBD1 (5 bases). This CDR3 has 14 residues. With 1 base removed from V and 3 bases from J, the gap between germline ends came to 10 bases. Germline CDR1 is GTSNPN and CDR2 is SVGIG (reference sequence). In nucleotides, the CDR3 is TGTGCCTGGAGTGCAGGGTTATTCAATCAGCCCCAGCATTTT. Translating it yields CAWSAGLFNQPQHF.

The chain has TRBV5-5 and TRBJ2-7; TRBD2 matches 14 bases. The ends lost 3 bases at V and 9 bases at J; junction bases unmatched: 5. The CDR3 extends over 14 amino acids. From germline, CDR1 is SGHKS and CDR2 YYEKEE (reference sequence). The CDR3 sequence: CASSSGLAGERQYF. In DNA form, the CDR3 reads TGTGCCAGCAGCTCGGGACTAGCGGGAGAACGGCAGTACTTC.

This clone was seen a few times. The chain couples TRBV2 to TRBJ2-5; TRBD2 matches at 8 bases. V trimming: 3 bases; J trimming: 5 bases; junction bases outside the gene matches: 14. The CDR3 has 17 residues. Germline V CDR1 and CDR2: SNHLY, FYNNEI. Here the CDR3 DNA reads TGTGCCAGCAGTGATTTTAGGGGACTAGATGCCGTGGAGACCCAGTACTTC. Amino acids: CASSDFRGLDAVETQYF.

As to this clone: This clone may be a read error of a much larger clone one base away. The CDR3: CASSITDTQYF. DNA of the CDR3: TGTGCCAGCAGCATCACAGATACGCAGTATTTT. The rearrangement joins TRBV7-3 to TRBJ2-3, with D uncertain. Germline values: CDR1 SGHTA, CDR2 FQGTGA. The CDR3 has 11 amino acids. V was clipped by 5 bases and J by 2 bases, with 2 bases between them.

This clone was recorded only once. This chain uses TRBV27 with TRBJ2-7, with unresolved D. V lost 5 bases to trimming and J lost 6 bases, with 14 bases between them. CDR3 length: 13 residues. CDR1 is MNHEY, CDR2 SMNVEV, per germline (reference sequence). The CDR3 sequence: CASSGNVVSEQYF. The CDR3 nucleotides read TGTGCCAGCAGTGGAAATGTGGTGTCCGAGCAGTACTTC.

The chain recombines TRBV5-6 with TRBJ2-7, with D perhaps matching TRBD2 (7 bases). Between the trimmed V and J ends, which lost 0 bases and 4 bases, there was a span of 14 bases. There are 15 residues in the CDR3. The germline gives CDR1 SGHDT, CDR2 YYEEEE. CDR3 nucleotide sequence: TGTGCCAGCAGCTTGGCCGGGGGGCGTTTTTACGAGCAGTACTTC. Translating gives CASSLAGGRFYEQYF.

The CDR3 is CASSPQTGKPIGEKLFF. The DNA of the CDR3 is TGTGCCAGCAGCCCCCAGACAGGGAAGCCGATAGGTGAAAAACTGTTTTTT. The rearrangement uses TRBV11-2 and TRBJ1-4, with 7 nucleotides matching TRBD1. Germline V gene sequence: CDR1 SGHAT, CDR2 FQNNGV. The CDR3 covers 17 residues. V was clipped by 5 bases and J by 7 bases; unmatched bases: 16.

This sequence joins TRBV10-2 and TRBJ2-7; 9 bases are shared with TRBD2. V dropped 4 bases and J dropped 2; count of bases not matched to a gene: 6. Germline loops: CDR1 WSHSY, CDR2 SAAADI. The CDR3 length is 15 residues. CDR3 in DNA: TGCGCCAGCAGTGTAAGAGCGGGAGGCCCCTACGAGCAGTACTTC. The encoded protein is CASSVRAGGPYEQYF.

This chain links TRBV11-3 with TRBJ2-7, with TRBD1 identical over 7 bases. The CDR3 has 14 residues. The germline V gene has CDR1 SGHNT and CDR2 YENEEA. J gave up 0 bases and V 1 base, and 0 bases lay outside the gene matches. The DNA for the CDR3 is TGTGCCAGCAGCTTAGGGGACAGCTCCTACGAGCAGTACTTC. Protein sequence: CASSLGDSSYEQYF.

This clone was seen a few times. Only one base separates this from a far larger clonotype, so it likely reflects a read error. The chain has TRBV5-4 and TRBJ2-5, with D hard to call. The V gene's germline CDR1 is SGHNT and CDR2 YYREEE (reference sequence). Trimming pared 1 base from V and 0 bases from J, leaving 1 base between. The CDR3 is 12 amino acids. CDR3 loop: CASSLNQETQYF. CDR3 bases: TGTGCCAGCAGCTTGAACCAAGAGACCCAGTACTTC.

The CDR3 DNA sequence: TGTGCCAGCAACGACGGTGCAGGGGATGGAAAACTGTTTTTT. Residues: CASNDGAGDGKLFF. The chain joins TRBV13 to TRBJ1-4; tentatively, D is TRBD1 (6 bases). The length of the CDR3 is 14 residues. Germline lookup yields CDR1 PRHDT and CDR2 FYEKMQ (reference sequence). The ends were cut back, 7 bases at V and 10 bases at J, with 19 bases in the middle.

In its sample, this clone was seen many times. This rearrangement joins TRBV5-1 to TRBJ2-2; 9 bases line up with TRBD1. The CDR3 runs 15 residues. J was trimmed by 6 bases and V by 0 bases; bases with no gene match: 3. In germline, CDR1 is SGHRS, CDR2 YFSETQ. The CDR3 DNA follows: TGCGCCAGCAGCTTGGGGACAGGGGTGGCCGGGGAGCTGTTTTTT. It translates to CASSLGTGVAGELFF.

Only one count was recorded for this clone. The chain uses TRBV18 and TRBJ2-2, with D perhaps TRBD1 (6 bases). Trimming cost V 4 bases and J 1 base, with 10 bases left between them. CDR1 KGHSH and CDR2 LQKENI come from the germline V gene. The CDR3 runs 15 residues. CDR3 bases: TGTGCCAGCTCACTTACAGGGAAGAACACCGGGGAGCTGTTTTTT. It specifies CASSLTGKNTGELFF. Together with reference TRBV18 and TRBJ2-2, the CDR3 gives the full variable domain: NAGVMQNPRHLVRRRGQEARLRCSPMKGHSHVYWYRQLPEEGLKFMVYLQKENIIDESGMPKERFSAEFPKEGPSILRIQQVVRGDSAAYFCASSLTGKNTGELFFGEGSRLTVL.

V usage is TRBV2 and J usage is TRBJ1-2, with 7 bases matching TRBD1. This CDR3 has 14 residues. V lost 7 bases and J lost 5; bases outside the gene matches: 10. Germline V gene data show CDR1 as SNHLY and CDR2 as FYNNEI. The CDR3 DNA is TGTGCCAGCAAGATCCTAGGGGGCCCTTATGGCTACACCTTC. Translating gives CASKILGGPYGYTF.

The genes are TRBV13 and TRBJ2-3, with D tentatively TRBD2 (6 bases). The germline V and J ends were trimmed by 2 bases and 2 bases, with 14 bases remaining between them. Germline values: CDR1 PRHDT, CDR2 FYEKMQ (reference sequence). This CDR3 is built from 16 residues. The DNA of the CDR3 is TGTGCCAGCAGCTTATTCCGCGGGGTGGTCACAGATACGCAGTATTTT. Translating it yields CASSLFRGVVTDTQYF.

This clone was counted a few times. V gene TRBV28 combines with J gene TRBJ1-4; 9 bases agree with TRBD1. The CDR3 extends over 15 amino acids. CDR1 and CDR2 (germline): MDHEN, SYDVKM. V trimming: 2 bases; J trimming: 7 bases; junction bases outside the gene matches: 5. CDR3 DNA sequence: TGTGCCAGCAGTTTACCCGGGACAGGGCGTGAAAAACTGTTTTTT. Protein sequence: CASSLPGTGREKLFF.

This sequence joins TRBV7-9 and TRBJ2-3; D is ambiguous. From germline, CDR1 is SEHNR and CDR2 FQNEAQ (reference sequence). V gave up 4 bases and J gave up 4 bases, with 9 bases separating them. This CDR3 is 13 amino acids long. The CDR3 DNA reads TGTGCCAGCAGCTCTAGTGGTGCAGATACGCAGTATTTT. It yields the protein CASSSSGADTQYF.